Below, 30 T cell receptor beta chains from the same sample are listed, as sequenced in a study of blood T cell repertoires in COVID-19. Data came from immunoSEQ multiplex PCR; TCRdb stores just in-frame clones and leaves some out. The data contain a few hundred thousand clones, almost 90% of them singletons. Sequencing was carried out using PBMCs or T cells enriched from blood (not recorded which). The source of these receptors is a woman aged 18 to 35 with acute COVID-19.

This rearrangement joins TRBV30 to TRBJ2-2; the match to TRBD1 covers 9 bases. The CDR3 loop spans 15 amino acids. J was trimmed by 6 bases and V by 5 bases; bases with no gene match: 10. Looked up from germline, CDR1 is GTSNPN and CDR2 is SVGIG (reference sequence). The DNA for the CDR3 is TGTGCCTGGTGTACAGGGACAGGGTTCCCCGGGGAGCTGTTTTTT. Translation: CAWCTGTGFPGELFF.

This clone came up once. The chain links TRBV11-2 to TRBJ2-1; 8 nucleotides line up with TRBD2. V was pared by 3 bases and J by 9 bases, with 13 bases of the junction left unmatched. This CDR3 is 16 amino acids long. The germline V gene encodes CDR1 SGHAT and CDR2 FQNNGV. CDR3: CASSFGFQREHGEQFF. The CDR3 coding sequence is TGTGCCAGCAGCTTCGGTTTCCAGCGGGAGCACGGTGAGCAGTTCTTC.

The chain recombines TRBV6-2 or TRBV6-3 with TRBJ1-5, with 7 positions matching TRBD1. The V segment lost 2 bases and the J segment 4 bases; nucleotides outside the gene matches: 8. The germline CDR1 and CDR2 sequences are MNHEY and SVGEGT. This CDR3 is 16 amino acids long. The DNA of the CDR3 is TGTGCCAGCAGTTACGGAGGCAGGGGGAATAATCAGCCCCAGCATTTT. It is translated as CASSYGGRGNNQPQHF.

V gene TRBV5-4 combines with J gene TRBJ1-5; D gene unclear. V was cut by 2 bases and J by 2 bases, with 5 bases left in between. Germline assignment: CDR1 SGHNT and CDR2 YYREEE (reference sequence). This CDR3 region has 13 residues. The DNA for the CDR3 is TGTGCCAGCAGCTTCGGGGGCAATCAGCCCCAGCATTTT. It yields the protein CASSFGGNQPQHF. The full variable domain, in which reference TRBV5-4 and TRBJ1-5 provide the parts outside the CDR3, is ETGVTQSPTHLIKTRGQQVTLRCSSQSGHNTVSWYQQALGQGPQFIFQYYREEENGRGNFPPRFSGLQFPNYSSELNVNALELDDSALYLCASSFGGNQPQHFGDGTRLSIL.

The rearrangement links TRBV19 to TRBJ2-7; tentatively, D is TRBD1 (6 bases). Looked up from germline, CDR1 is LNHDA and CDR2 is SQIVND (reference sequence). CDR3 length equals 15 residues. Between the trimmed V and J ends, which lost 6 bases and 6 bases, there was a span of 21 bases. The CDR3 bases are TGTGCCAGTAGCCTCGTGGGACAAGGGTGGGGCGAGCAGTACTTC. Its protein is CASSLVGQGWGEQYF. Supplemented by reference TRBV19 and TRBJ2-7, the full variable domain reads DGGITQSPKYLFRKEGQNVTLSCEQNLNHDAMYWYRQDPGQGLRLIYYSQIVNDFQKGDIAEGYSVSREKKESFPLTVTSAQKNPTAFYLCASSLVGQGWGEQYFGPGTRLTVT.

J is TRBJ1-2 and V is TRBV10-2; 10 bases are a match to TRBD1. The CDR3 covers 15 residues. V gave up 6 bases and J gave up 0 bases; unmatched junction bases: 4. Germline V gene data show CDR1 as WSHSY and CDR2 as SAAADI. The CDR3 DNA sequence: TGCGCCAGCAGGGGACAGGGGACCGCTAACTATGGCTACACCTTC. It translates to CASRGQGTANYGYTF.

The chain is built from TRBV7-9 and TRBJ1-1; D is undetermined. Trimming left V 1 base short and J 1 base short, with 7 bases between. The CDR3 spans 14 residues. Germline V gene sequence: CDR1 SEHNR, CDR2 FQNEAQ (reference sequence). Here the CDR3 reads CASSLVISNTEAFF. CDR3 nucleotides: TGTGCCAGCAGCTTAGTCATTTCGAACACTGAAGCTTTCTTT.

As DNA, the CDR3 is TGTGCCACCCAATTGGACAGGGCGGAAGAAAAACTGTTTTTT. Amino acid sequence: CATQLDRAEEKLFF. The chain uses TRBV6-5 and TRBJ1-4; 8 positions match TRBD1. The CDR3 runs to 14 residues. Trimming removed 10 bases from V and 8 bases from J; junction bases left unmatched: 12. Germline CDR1 and CDR2: MNHEY and SVGAGI.

This clone came up a few times. The V gene is TRBV9, the J gene TRBJ2-5; 9 nucleotides align to TRBD1. The V and J ends lost 0 bases and 5 bases, in that order; junction bases with no gene match: 5. From germline, CDR1 is SGDLS and CDR2 YYNGEE. CDR3 length: 15 amino acids. The CDR3 is CASSVGTGGLETQYF. The CDR3 coding sequence is TGTGCCAGCAGCGTAGGAACAGGGGGCTTGGAGACCCAGTACTTC.

The V gene is TRBV30, the J gene TRBJ1-1; TRBD1 is a possible D gene (5 bases). The germline V gene has CDR1 GTSNPN and CDR2 SVGIG (reference sequence). Trimming left V 2 bases short and J 5 bases short, with 12 bases between. The CDR3 runs to 13 residues. CDR3 sequence: CAWSWARGTEAFF. CDR3 nucleotides: TGTGCCTGGAGTTGGGCTCGGGGGACTGAAGCTTTCTTT. The full variable domain, completed using reference TRBV30 and TRBJ1-1, is SQTIHQWPATLVQPVGSPLSLECTVEGTSNPNLYWYRQAAGRGLQLLFYSVGIGQISSEVPQNLSASRPQDRQFILSSKKLLLSDSGFYLCAWSWARGTEAFFGQGTRLTVV.

V usage is TRBV18 and J usage is TRBJ2-3; 7 bases fit TRBD2. The CDR3 totals 15 residues. V shed 1 base, J shed 2 bases, and the junction held 3 bases outside the gene matches. Germline V gene lookup returns CDR1 KGHSH and CDR2 LQKENI. The CDR3 region is CASSPRLADTDTQYF. The DNA of the CDR3 is TGTGCCAGCTCACCACGACTAGCAGACACAGATACGCAGTATTTT.

The chain links TRBV10-3 to TRBJ2-7; perhaps TRBD1 as D (6 bases). Trimming took off 6 bases at V and 3 bases at J, with 12 bases between the two ends. The length of the CDR3 is 13 residues. CDR1 is ENHRY, CDR2 SYGVKD, per germline. The CDR3 reads CAISFDRNYEQYF. CDR3 sequence (DNA): TGTGCCATCAGCTTCGACAGGAACTACGAGCAGTACTTC.

The chain is built from TRBV11-2 and TRBJ2-1; 10 bases are a match to TRBD2. This CDR3 is built from 16 residues. The germline gives CDR1 SGHAT, CDR2 FQNNGV. V trimming: 8 bases; J trimming: 1 base; junction bases outside the gene matches: 8. CDR3 in amino acids: CASGLAGGGSYNEQFF. CDR3 nucleotide sequence: TGTGCCAGCGGGTTAGCGGGAGGAGGTTCCTACAATGAGCAGTTCTTC.

The rearrangement uses TRBV6-5 and TRBJ1-2; possible D gene TRBD1, 6 bases. The CDR3 covers 13 residues. Trimming took off 6 bases at V and 1 base at J, with 9 bases between the two ends. CDR1 is MNHEY and CDR2 is SVGAGI in the germline V gene. The CDR3 bases are TGTGCCAGCAGACACAGGGATAACTATGGCTACACCTTC. Translating gives CASRHRDNYGYTF.

The chain couples TRBV7-9 to TRBJ1-3; D uncertain. The CDR3 has 15 amino acids. Germline V gene lookup returns CDR1 SEHNR and CDR2 FQNEAQ (reference sequence). V was shortened by 2 bases and J by 0 bases, with 8 bases between the two germline ends. CDR3 in DNA: TGTGCCAGCAGCTTAACACAGTACTCTGGAAACACCATATATTTT. This encodes CASSLTQYSGNTIYF.

The chain carries TRBV28 and TRBJ2-1, with D hard to call. The CDR3 consists of 16 residues. V was clipped by 8 bases and J by 6 bases, with 23 bases between them. CDR1 and CDR2 (germline): MDHEN, SYDVKM. The CDR3 DNA is TGTGCCAGCTTCCCCTCGGCCAGGCCTTTCTCCAATGAGCAGTTCTTC. Translated, it gives CASFPSARPFSNEQFF.

On this clone: One end of the junction does not line up with germline, which may come from a read error. This chain uses TRBV5-1 with TRBJ1-2; TRBD1 is a possible D gene (6 bases). From germline, CDR1 is SGHRS and CDR2 YFSETQ. This CDR3 contains 14 residues. The CDR3 spells CASSLADPTRTVTF. Here the CDR3 DNA reads TGCGCCAGCAGCTTGGCCGATCCTACCCGGACAGTTACTTTC.

The CDR3 coding sequence is TGTGCCAGCACCCGGGGGGCAGGGGTAGTAACCGGGGAGCTGTTTTTT. Translation gives CASTRGAGVVTGELFF. This chain joins TRBV11-2 and TRBJ2-2; weak D call: TRBD2 (7 bases). The CDR3 length is 16 residues. Trimming cost V 7 bases and J 5 bases, with 20 bases left between them. Germline V CDR1 and CDR2: SGHAT, FQNNGV.

The rearrangement uses TRBV18 and TRBJ2-2; D gene ambiguous. This CDR3 spans 15 amino acids. In germline, CDR1 is KGHSH, CDR2 LQKENI. V lost 1 base and J 6 bases, leaving 12 bases between the germline ends. The CDR3 nucleotides are TGTGCCAGCTCACCACTTAACGGTAGAGCCGGGGAGCTGTTTTTT. Protein: CASSPLNGRAGELFF.

The J gene is TRBJ2-2, the V gene TRBV6-2 or TRBV6-3; D perhaps matches TRBD2 (5 bases). Trimming stripped 2 bases from V and 10 bases from J, with 11 bases between. Germline CDR1 and CDR2: MNHEY and SVGEGT. The length of the CDR3 is 13 residues. CDR3 sequence reads: CASSYRGREELFF. CDR3 sequence (DNA): TGTGCCAGCAGTTACCGGGGTCGGGAGGAGCTGTTTTTT.

The genes are TRBV30 and TRBJ2-3, with 11 bases aligning to TRBD2. Per germline, CDR1 GTSNPN and CDR2 SVGIG (reference sequence). This CDR3 spans 13 amino acids. Unmatched junction bases numbered 6, after V lost 8 bases and J lost 5 bases. CDR3 bases: TGTGCCCGAAGTCTAGCGGGGGGAGATACGCAGTATTTT. This encodes CARSLAGGDTQYF.

The gene calls are TRBV27 and TRBJ1-2, with 10 bases aligning to TRBD1. This CDR3 comprises 12 residues. Germline lookup yields CDR1 MNHEY and CDR2 SMNVEV (reference sequence). V dropped 4 bases and J dropped 14; count of bases not matched to a gene: 7. The CDR3 reads CASSSSGTGETF. The CDR3 DNA reads TGTGCCAGCAGTTCCTCCGGGACAGGGGAAACCTTC.

The chain carries TRBV29-1 and TRBJ1-2, with D unclear. Germline loops: CDR1 SQVTM, CDR2 ANQGSEA. Trimming left V 4 bases short and J 7 bases short, with 10 bases between. This CDR3 region has 11 residues. CDR3 residues: CSVGSSGGYTF. The CDR3 nucleotides are TGCAGCGTTGGGAGTTCGGGTGGCTACACCTTC.

The rearrangement links TRBV6-1 to TRBJ2-1, with TRBD1 as a possible D gene (6 bases). V was shortened by 3 bases and J by 0 bases, with 6 bases between the two germline ends. The CDR3 is 14 amino acids. The germline CDR1 and CDR2 sequences are MNHNS and SASEGT. CDR3 in amino acids: CASSEDSSYNEQFF. Written as DNA, the CDR3 is TGTGCCAGCAGTGAGGACAGCTCCTACAATGAGCAGTTCTTC.

The chain joins TRBV6-1 to TRBJ2-2; no firm D call. The V gene's germline CDR1 is MNHNS and CDR2 SASEGT. The ends were cut back, 2 bases at V and 0 bases at J, with 10 bases in the middle. The CDR3 is 16 amino acids. Written as DNA, the CDR3 is TGTGCCAGCAGTGAAATGCAGTACACGAACACCGGGGAGCTGTTTTTT. This encodes CASSEMQYTNTGELFF.

V is TRBV6-6 and J is TRBJ1-6; perhaps TRBD1 as D (6 bases). V shed 7 bases and J shed 10 bases, with 14 bases lying between them. This CDR3 spans 13 amino acids. Per germline, CDR1 MNHNY and CDR2 SVGAGI (reference sequence). The CDR3 region is CASIRQARSPLHF. In nucleotides, the CDR3 is TGTGCCAGCATCCGACAGGCACGGTCACCCCTCCACTTT.

The chain has TRBV27 and TRBJ2-7; 7 nucleotides align to TRBD1. This CDR3 has 13 amino acids. V shed 5 bases and J 2 bases; nucleotides not matched to a gene: 3. CDR1 and CDR2 from the germline V gene are MNHEY and SMNVEV (reference sequence). In nucleotides, the CDR3 is TGTGCCAGCAGTCGACAGGGACCCTACGAGCAGTACTTC. It codes for CASSRQGPYEQYF.

This chain uses TRBV7-8 with TRBJ2-5; 7 nucleotides align to TRBD1. This CDR3 is 17 amino acids long. CDR1 is SGHVS, CDR2 FQNEAQ, per germline. V lost 4 bases and J lost 2; bases outside the gene matches: 13. The CDR3 region has the DNA TGTGCCAGCAGCTCCCCCTTGGGTCAGGGGGAACAAGAGACCCAGTACTTC. Residues: CASSSPLGQGEQETQYF.

V is TRBV28 and J is TRBJ2-7, with 8 bases that match TRBD2. The J segment lost 5 bases and the V segment lost 2 bases, leaving 5 bases of the junction unmatched. The CDR3 loop spans 14 amino acids. Germline V gene lookup returns CDR1 MDHEN and CDR2 SYDVKM. The CDR3 DNA is TGTGCCAGCAGTTTACAGCGGGAGTTCCACGAGCAGTACTTC. Protein sequence: CASSLQREFHEQYF. The full variable domain, rest sourced from reference TRBV28 and TRBJ2-7, is DVKVTQSSRYLVKRTGEKVFLECVQDMDHENMFWYRQDPGLGLRLIYFSYDVKMKEKGDIPEGYSVSREKKERFSLILESASTNQTSMYLCASSLQREFHEQYFGPGTRLTVT.

The V and J genes are TRBV4-1 and TRBJ2-1; 16 bases align to TRBD2. Trimming took 2 bases from V and 4 from J; bases not matched to a gene: 2. CDR3 length: 17 amino acids. Germline-derived CDR1 and CDR2 are MGHRA and YSYEKL. The DNA for the CDR3 is TGCGCCAGCAGCCAACCGGGACTAGCGGGAGGGTACAATGAGCAGTTCTTC. Translating gives CASSQPGLAGGYNEQFF.